The 17 T cell receptor beta chains given below trace back to one sample, sequenced in a study of blood T cell repertoires in COVID-19. Clones were read by immunoSEQ multiplex PCR, and TCRdb kept only the in-frame ones, dropping some. The sample yields approximately 75,000 clones, around 80% seen once. The sequenced sample was peripheral blood. Source of these receptors: a woman aged 50 to 60 with acute or convalescent COVID-19.

The chain combines TRBV7-2 with TRBJ2-7; 10 nucleotides match TRBD1. In germline, CDR1 is SGHTA, CDR2 FQGNSA. V dropped 2 bases and J dropped 6; count of bases not matched to a gene: 16. The CDR3 runs to 18 residues. The CDR3 region has the DNA TGTGCCAGCAGCTTATCCGGGACAGGGGATGTGAGGTCCGTCGAGCAGTACTTC. Its translation: CASSLSGTGDVRSVEQYF.

This sequence joins TRBV27 and TRBJ2-1; 11 bases line up with TRBD2. Germline values: CDR1 MNHEY, CDR2 SMNVEV (reference sequence). The CDR3 runs to 16 residues. Trimming cost V 5 bases and J 4 bases; bases outside gene matches: 7. This chain's CDR3 is CASSRLAGFSYNEQFF. CDR3 coding DNA: TGTGCCAGCAGTAGACTAGCGGGATTCTCATACAATGAGCAGTTCTTC.

This clone was observed once. The chain joins TRBV4-3 to TRBJ1-2; D possibly corresponds to TRBD1 (5 bases). V was shortened by 4 bases and J by 4 bases, with 16 bases between the two germline ends. This CDR3 contains 15 residues. Germline CDR1 reads LGHNA; CDR2 reads YSLEER. CDR3: CASSLHPDSLYGYTF. The DNA for the CDR3 is TGCGCCAGCAGCCTCCACCCCGACAGTCTCTATGGCTACACCTTC.

The chain combines TRBV2 with TRBJ2-7; no clear D. Germline V gene lookup returns CDR1 SNHLY and CDR2 FYNNEI. V was pared by 7 bases and J by 0 bases, with 10 bases between. The CDR3 runs 13 residues. CDR3 nucleotide sequence: TGTGCCAGCACTGATAGCCCCTCCTACGAGCAGTACTTC. Its protein is CASTDSPSYEQYF.

This clone counts as large. The J gene is TRBJ1-1, the V gene TRBV7-8; no definite D call. The germline V gene has CDR1 SGHVS and CDR2 FQNEAQ. The CDR3 spans 13 residues. Trimming took 3 bases from V and 3 from J, leaving 8 bases between them. The CDR3 here is CASSFRTHTEAFF. The CDR3 DNA sequence: TGTGCCAGCAGCTTCAGGACTCACACTGAAGCTTTCTTT.

This chain joins TRBV6-5 and TRBJ1-2; 12 bases are shared with TRBD1. The CDR3 covers 13 residues. Unmatched junction bases numbered 1, after V lost 8 bases and J lost 3 bases. Germline assignment: CDR1 MNHEY and CDR2 SVGAGI. The CDR3 nucleotides read TGTGCCAGCGGGACAGGGGGCTACTATGGCTACACCTTC. As protein: CASGTGGYYGYTF.

This chain joins TRBV7-2 and TRBJ1-1; 7 bases match TRBD1. Germline assignment: CDR1 SGHTA and CDR2 FQGNSA. The CDR3 length is 12 residues. Trimming cost V 2 bases and J 8 bases; bases outside gene matches: 2. In DNA form, the CDR3 reads TGTGCCAGCAGCTTAAAAGGGGGCGAAGCTTTCTTT. Amino acids: CASSLKGGEAFF.

The rearrangement uses TRBV5-1 and TRBJ1-1; D might be TRBD1 (5 bases). CDR1 and CDR2 (germline): SGHRS, YFSETQ. V was trimmed by 0 bases and J by 4 bases, leaving 13 bases between them. This CDR3 spans 15 amino acids. The CDR3 here is CASSLGRPGGTEAFF. The CDR3 DNA follows: TGCGCCAGCAGCTTGGGGCGGCCGGGGGGCACTGAAGCTTTCTTT.

The chain links TRBV4-1 to TRBJ2-1; the D gene is possibly TRBD1 (7 bases). Germline assignment: CDR1 MGHRA and CDR2 YSYEKL. The CDR3 is made up of 16 amino acids. Trimming took 1 base from V and 5 from J, leaving 15 bases between them. The CDR3 bases are TGCGCCAGCAGCCAAGGCGGGACAGTTAAGCACAATGAGCAGTTCTTC. It yields the protein CASSQGGTVKHNEQFF.

The V call is TRBV28, the J call TRBJ2-2; TRBD2 aligns across 7 bases. From germline, CDR1 is MDHEN and CDR2 SYDVKM. After removal of 7 bases from V and 1 base from J, the junction contained 6 bases not matched to a gene. The CDR3 runs to 15 residues. Here the CDR3 reads CASTWGGGNTGELFF. In nucleotides, the CDR3 is TGTGCCAGCACCTGGGGGGGAGGGAACACCGGGGAGCTGTTTTTT.

This clone has a handful of counts. This chain connects TRBV28 to TRBJ1-1, with a weak D call TRBD1 (6 bases). The ends were cut back, 6 bases at V and 7 bases at J, with 18 bases in the middle. Germline V gene lookup returns CDR1 MDHEN and CDR2 SYDVKM. CDR3 length: 14 residues. The CDR3 reads CASSGQLVAVEAFF. The CDR3 DNA sequence: TGTGCCAGCAGCGGACAGCTGGTCGCAGTTGAAGCTTTCTTT.

The rearrangement links TRBV28 to TRBJ1-5, with TRBD1 matching 8 bases. V shed 6 bases, J shed 1 base, and the junction held 8 bases outside the gene matches. CDR1 and CDR2 (germline): MDHEN, SYDVKM. The CDR3 contains 16 residues. For the CDR3, the DNA is TGTGCCAGCAGCTTTAGGACAGGGTTAAGCAATCAGCCCCAGCATTTT. The encoded protein is CASSFRTGLSNQPQHF.

This rearrangement joins TRBV3-1 (or the pseudogene TRBV3-2) to TRBJ2-7; 8 bases are shared with TRBD1. The V and J ends lost 4 bases and 5 bases, in that order; junction bases with no gene match: 7. There are 14 residues in the CDR3. CDR1 LGHDT and CDR2 YNNKEL come from the germline V gene (reference sequence). CDR3 nucleotides: TGTGCCAGCAGCCGACAGGGGACAATAAACGAGCAGTACTTC. Amino acids: CASSRQGTINEQYF.

The V and J genes are TRBV18 and TRBJ2-5, with 13 bases lining up with TRBD2. J lost 4 bases, V lost 1 base, and 12 bases had no gene match. The CDR3 is made up of 19 amino acids. The germline V gene has CDR1 KGHSH and CDR2 LQKENI. The CDR3 reads CASSPLYGGTSGMGETQYF. The CDR3 DNA follows: TGTGCCAGCTCACCACTCTATGGCGGGACTAGCGGGATGGGAGAGACCCAGTACTTC. The full variable domain, its missing parts supplied by reference TRBV18 and TRBJ2-5, is NAGVMQNPRHLVRRRGQEARLRCSPMKGHSHVYWYRQLPEEGLKFMVYLQKENIIDESGMPKERFSAEFPKEGPSILRIQQVVRGDSAAYFCASSPLYGGTSGMGETQYFGPGTRLLVL.

This rearrangement joins TRBV10-3 to TRBJ2-1, with 9 bases fitting TRBD2. This CDR3 region has 15 residues. Germline V CDR1 and CDR2: ENHRY, SYGVKD. Unmatched junction bases numbered 4, after V lost 2 bases and J lost 5 bases. The CDR3 protein is CAISEAGGPNNEQFF. In DNA form, the CDR3 reads TGTGCCATCAGTGAGGCGGGAGGGCCTAACAATGAGCAGTTCTTC.

This clone was recorded once. The CDR3 loop is CASSSYRDRGRTDTQYF. The CDR3 DNA reads TGTGCCAGCAGCAGCTACCGGGACAGGGGGCGTACAGATACGCAGTATTTT. The rearrangement joins TRBV7-8 to TRBJ2-3; 12 bases are a match to TRBD1. J was trimmed by 3 bases and V by 5 bases; bases with no gene match: 9. The CDR3 contains 17 residues. Germline CDR1 SGHVS, CDR2 FQNEAQ.

The V call is TRBV6-1, the J call TRBJ1-4; possibly TRBD1 for D (5 bases). The CDR3 runs 15 residues. Trimming took 6 bases from V and 8 from J, leaving 19 bases between them. Germline V CDR1 and CDR2: MNHNS, SASEGT. CDR3 DNA sequence: TGTGCCAGCAGAGACAACGGGGGGGAGGGCGAAAAACTGTTTTTT. Protein product: CASRDNGGEGEKLFF.